This TCR beta chain was sequenced for a study of blood T cell repertoires in COVID-19. Germline V gene data show CDR1 as SGHAT and CDR2 as FQNNGV. The CDR3 totals 16 residues. The ends lost 1 base at V and 2 bases at J; junction bases unmatched: 7. Produced via immunoSEQ multiplex PCR; TCRdb's table is partial and in-frame only. Of roughly 260,000 clones detected, roughly nine tenths appear once; the ten largest clones hold around 1.3%. The gene calls are TRBV11-2 and TRBJ2-5; TRBD1 agrees at 7 bases. What was sequenced was PBMCs or T cells enriched from blood (not recorded which). The TCR originated in a human donor in a cohort exposed to, infected with or recovered from COVID-19 (not recorded which). The donor label of this sample is uncertain. CDR3 in amino acids: CASSLGQDRRQETQYF. The CDR3 region has the DNA TGTGCCAGCAGCTTAGGGCAGGACAGGAGACAAGAGACCCAGTACTTC.